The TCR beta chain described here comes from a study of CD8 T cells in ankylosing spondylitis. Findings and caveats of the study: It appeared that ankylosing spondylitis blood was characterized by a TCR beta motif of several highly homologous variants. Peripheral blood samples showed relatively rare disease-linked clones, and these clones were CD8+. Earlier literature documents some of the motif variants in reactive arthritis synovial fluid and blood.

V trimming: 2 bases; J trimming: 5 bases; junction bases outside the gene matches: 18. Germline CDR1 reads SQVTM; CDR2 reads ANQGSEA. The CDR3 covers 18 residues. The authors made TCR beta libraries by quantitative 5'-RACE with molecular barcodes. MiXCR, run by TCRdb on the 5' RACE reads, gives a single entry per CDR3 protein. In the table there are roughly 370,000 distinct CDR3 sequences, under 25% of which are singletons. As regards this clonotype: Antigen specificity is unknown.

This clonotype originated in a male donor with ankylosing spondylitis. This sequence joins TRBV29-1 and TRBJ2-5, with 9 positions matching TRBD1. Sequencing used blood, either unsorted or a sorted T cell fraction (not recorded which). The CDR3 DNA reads TGCAGCGTTGAACCCCCCCACAGGGGGCCGAAGTCTAGGGAGACCCAGTACTTC. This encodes CSVEPPHRGPKSRETQYF.